This T cell receptor beta chain was found in a study of blood T cell repertoires in COVID-19. CDR3 length: 15 residues. V dropped 7 bases and J dropped 4 bases, with 19 bases sitting between them. The germline V gene encodes CDR1 MNHEY and CDR2 SVGAGI. Clones were sequenced by immunoSEQ multiplex PCR, and TCRdb holds only the in-frame ones, with some missing. In the table there are just over 250,000 clones, 88% of which are singletons. The chain carries TRBV6-5 and TRBJ1-2; D possibly corresponds to TRBD1 (6 bases). This clonotype was sampled from a man aged 60-69 years who had recovered from COVID-19. The sequencing input was peripheral blood. CDR3 DNA: TGTGCCAGCACGTCGGGGGGGCCTGCTGGCTATGGCTACACCTTC. This translates into CASTSGGPAGYGYTF.